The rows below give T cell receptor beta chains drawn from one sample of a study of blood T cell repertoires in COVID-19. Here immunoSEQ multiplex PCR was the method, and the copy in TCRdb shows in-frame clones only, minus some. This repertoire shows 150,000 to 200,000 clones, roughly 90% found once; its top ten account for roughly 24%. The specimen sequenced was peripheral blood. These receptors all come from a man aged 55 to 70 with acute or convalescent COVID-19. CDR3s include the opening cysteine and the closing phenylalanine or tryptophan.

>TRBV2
CASNPTANYGYTF
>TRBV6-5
CASSYSRAGTTDTQYF
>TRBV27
CASSWDRGTYEQYF
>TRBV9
CASSGSGTGAEKLFF
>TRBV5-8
CASSPPGGNQPQHF
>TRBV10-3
CAIRGDRSPLHF
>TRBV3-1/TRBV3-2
CASSLGQGWYEQYF
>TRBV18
CASSPLVSGTDTQYF
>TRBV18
CASSGTSGSDTQYF
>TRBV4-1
CASSQTAGADNEKLFF
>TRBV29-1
CSVAEGAFGYTF
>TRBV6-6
CASRLDRGGGYTF
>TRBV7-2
CASSLRAQGLSGANVLTF
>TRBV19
CASRQQALNTEAFF
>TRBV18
CASSPDSAGGYTF
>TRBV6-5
CASREGRDTQYF